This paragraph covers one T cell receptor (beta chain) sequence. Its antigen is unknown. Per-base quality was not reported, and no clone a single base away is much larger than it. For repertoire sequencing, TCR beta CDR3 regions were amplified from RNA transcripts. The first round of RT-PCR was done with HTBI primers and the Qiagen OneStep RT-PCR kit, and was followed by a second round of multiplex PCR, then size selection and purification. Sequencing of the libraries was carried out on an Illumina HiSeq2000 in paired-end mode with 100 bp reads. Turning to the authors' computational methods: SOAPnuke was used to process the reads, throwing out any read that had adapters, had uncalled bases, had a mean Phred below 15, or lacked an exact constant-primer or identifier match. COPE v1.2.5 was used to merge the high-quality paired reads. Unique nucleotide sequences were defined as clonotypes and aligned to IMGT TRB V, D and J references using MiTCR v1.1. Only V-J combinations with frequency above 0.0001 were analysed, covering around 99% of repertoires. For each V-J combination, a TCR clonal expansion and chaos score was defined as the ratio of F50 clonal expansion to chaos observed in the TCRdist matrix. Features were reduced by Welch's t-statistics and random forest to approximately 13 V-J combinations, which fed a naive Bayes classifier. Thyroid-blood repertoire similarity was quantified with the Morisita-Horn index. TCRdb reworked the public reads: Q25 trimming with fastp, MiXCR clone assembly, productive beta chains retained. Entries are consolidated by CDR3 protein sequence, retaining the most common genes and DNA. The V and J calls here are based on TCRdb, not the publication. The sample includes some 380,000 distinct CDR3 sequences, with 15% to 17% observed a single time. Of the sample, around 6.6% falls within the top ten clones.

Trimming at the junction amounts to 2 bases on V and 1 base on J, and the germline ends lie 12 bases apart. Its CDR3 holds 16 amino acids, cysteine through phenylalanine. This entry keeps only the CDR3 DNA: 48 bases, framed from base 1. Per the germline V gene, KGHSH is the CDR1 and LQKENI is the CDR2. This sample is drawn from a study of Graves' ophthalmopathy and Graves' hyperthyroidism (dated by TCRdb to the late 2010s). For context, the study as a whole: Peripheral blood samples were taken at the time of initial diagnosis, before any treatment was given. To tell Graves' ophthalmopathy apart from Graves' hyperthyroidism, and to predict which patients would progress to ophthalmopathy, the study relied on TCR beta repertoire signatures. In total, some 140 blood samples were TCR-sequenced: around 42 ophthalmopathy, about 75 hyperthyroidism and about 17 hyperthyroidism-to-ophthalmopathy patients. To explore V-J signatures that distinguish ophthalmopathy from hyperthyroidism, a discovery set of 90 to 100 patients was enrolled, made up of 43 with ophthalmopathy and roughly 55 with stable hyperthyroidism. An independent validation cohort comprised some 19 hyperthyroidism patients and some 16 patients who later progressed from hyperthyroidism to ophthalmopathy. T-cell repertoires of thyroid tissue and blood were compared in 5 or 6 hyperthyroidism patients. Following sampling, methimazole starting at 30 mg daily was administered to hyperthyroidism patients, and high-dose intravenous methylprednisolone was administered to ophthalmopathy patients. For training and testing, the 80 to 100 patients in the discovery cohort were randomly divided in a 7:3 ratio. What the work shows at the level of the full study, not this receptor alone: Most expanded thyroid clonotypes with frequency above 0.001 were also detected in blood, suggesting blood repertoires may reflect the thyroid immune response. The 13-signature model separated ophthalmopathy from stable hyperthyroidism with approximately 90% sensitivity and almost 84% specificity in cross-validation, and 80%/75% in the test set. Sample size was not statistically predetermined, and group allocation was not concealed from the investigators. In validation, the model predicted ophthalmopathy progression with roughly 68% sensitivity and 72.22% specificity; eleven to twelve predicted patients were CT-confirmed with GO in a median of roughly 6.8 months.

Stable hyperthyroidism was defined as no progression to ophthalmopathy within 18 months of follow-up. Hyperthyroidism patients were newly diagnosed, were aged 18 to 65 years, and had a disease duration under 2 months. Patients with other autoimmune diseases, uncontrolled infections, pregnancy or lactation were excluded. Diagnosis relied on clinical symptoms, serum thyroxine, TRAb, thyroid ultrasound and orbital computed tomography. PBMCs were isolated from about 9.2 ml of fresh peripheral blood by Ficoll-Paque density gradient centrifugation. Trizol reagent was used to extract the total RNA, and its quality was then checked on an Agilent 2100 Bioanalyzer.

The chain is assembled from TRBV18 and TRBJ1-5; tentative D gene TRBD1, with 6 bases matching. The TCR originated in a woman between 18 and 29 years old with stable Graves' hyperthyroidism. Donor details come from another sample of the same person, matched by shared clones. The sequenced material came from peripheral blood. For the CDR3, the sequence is CASSPGAGVSNQPQHF. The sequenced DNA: TGTGCCAGCTCACCAGGTGCAGGGGTCAGCAATCAGCCCCAGCATTTT.